The 22 T cell receptor beta chains listed next were all sequenced from one sample in a study of T cells in Graves' hyperthyroidism and ophthalmopathy. Amplification of TCR beta CDR3 regions was performed using RNA transcripts as template. An initial round of RT-PCR targeting the TCR CDR3 relied on the HTBI primer set. One entry per CDR3 protein, called by TCRdb with MiXCR from the multiplex PCR reads. The repertoire consists of more than 300,000 distinct CDR3 sequences, with about a fifth occurring once and the leading ten covering around 40%. What was sequenced was blood. The receptors shown here come from a man between 18 and 29 years old with Graves' ophthalmopathy.

The sample holds a few counts of this clonotype. The CDR3 sequence is CASSLAVGQQYF. The CDR3 DNA follows: TGTGCCAGCAGCTTAGCAGTTGGGCAGCAGTACTTC. This chain joins TRBV7-2 and TRBJ2-7; no clear D. The V end was cut by 0 bases, the J end by 8 bases, with 8 bases between. Germline loops: CDR1 SGHTA, CDR2 FQGNSA. This CDR3 region has 12 residues.

J is TRBJ1-3 and V is TRBV19; D is unresolved. CDR3 length: 14 residues. The germline gives CDR1 LNHDA, CDR2 SQIVND (reference sequence). The germline V and J ends were trimmed by 4 bases and 0 bases, with 7 bases remaining between them. The CDR3 DNA sequence: TGTGCCAGTAGTACAATGGACTCTGGAAACACCATATATTTT. This codes for CASSTMDSGNTIYF.

The chain uses TRBV7-2 and TRBJ1-3; D might be TRBD1 (6 bases). Trimming removed 0 bases at V and 0 bases at J, with 12 bases between. The germline CDR1 and CDR2 sequences are SGHTA and FQGNSA. This CDR3 spans 17 amino acids. The chain's CDR3 is CASSLAGKGHSGNTIYF. Here the CDR3 DNA reads TGTGCCAGCAGCTTAGCGGGGAAGGGACACTCTGGAAACACCATATATTTT.

This clonotype has only a few counts. The rearrangement links TRBV2 to TRBJ2-5, with 8 bases aligning to TRBD2. Unmatched junction bases numbered 4, after V lost 8 bases and J lost 2 bases. The CDR3 is 13 residues long. Germline-derived CDR1 and CDR2 are SNHLY and FYNNEI. The CDR3 here is CASERGTQETQYF. The CDR3 DNA is TGTGCCAGCGAGCGGGGGACTCAAGAGACCCAGTACTTC.

On this clonotype: This may stem from a read error, because a much larger clone lies one nucleotide away. V usage is TRBV5-6 and J usage is TRBJ1-2; 11 nucleotides match TRBD1. The CDR3 runs 14 residues. CDR1 and CDR2 (germline): SGHDT, YYEEEE. In nucleotides, the CDR3 is TGTGCCAGCAGCCTCCGGGACAGGGGGGATGGCCACACCTTC. Its protein product is CASSLRDRGDGHTF.

This sequence joins TRBV14 and TRBJ2-1, with 7 positions matching TRBD1. V was clipped by 8 bases and J by 5 bases; unmatched bases: 6. CDR1 SGHDN and CDR2 FVKESK come from the germline V gene. The CDR3 consists of 13 residues. Here the CDR3 reads CASAPRGNNEQFF. CDR3 bases: TGTGCCAGCGCTCCCAGGGGGAACAATGAGCAGTTCTTC.

This clonotype showed up just a few times. The gene calls are TRBV6-5 and TRBJ1-5; the D is unclear. The CDR3 is 15 amino acids. The germline gives CDR1 MNHEY, CDR2 SVGAGI. V shed 5 bases and J shed 1 base, with 12 bases lying between them. The CDR3 DNA is TGTGCCAGCAGTCCCGAGTACGCGAGCAATCAGCCCCAGCATTTT. This gives the protein CASSPEYASNQPQHF.

This clonotype occurred many times. The rearrangement links TRBV5-8 to TRBJ1-1; D uncertain. The germline V gene encodes CDR1 SGHTS and CDR2 YDEGEE. V lost 3 bases and J lost 0, with 12 bases in between. This CDR3 region has 15 residues. CDR3 residues: CASSSGGRLNTEAFF. Here the CDR3 DNA reads TGTGCCAGCAGCTCGGGAGGACGGCTGAACACTGAAGCTTTCTTT.

This clonotype came up many times. The chain joins TRBV3-1 to TRBJ2-1; TRBD2 matches at 8 bases. The CDR3 extends over 16 amino acids. V was clipped by 5 bases and J by 3 bases; unmatched bases: 9. The germline gives CDR1 LGHDT, CDR2 YNNKEL (reference sequence). DNA of the CDR3: TGTGCCAGCAGCGTACCGGGACTAGAGGGCTACAATGAGCAGTTCTTC. Protein sequence: CASSVPGLEGYNEQFF.

This clonotype was found many times. The chain joins TRBV5-1 to TRBJ1-1, with 8 positions matching TRBD1. V shed 2 bases and J 0 bases; nucleotides not matched to a gene: 6. There are 16 residues in the CDR3. Germline-derived CDR1 and CDR2 are SGHRS and YFSETQ. CDR3 sequence: CASSFVAGGMNTEAFF. The CDR3 region has the DNA TGCGCCAGCAGCTTTGTAGCAGGGGGCATGAACACTGAAGCTTTCTTT. The variable domain in full, with the rest retrieved from reference TRBV5-1 and TRBJ1-1, is KAGVTQTPRYLIKTRGQQVTLSCSPISGHRSVSWYQQTPGQGLQFLFEYFSETQRNKGNFPGRFSGRQFSNSRSEMNVSTLELGDSALYLCASSFVAGGMNTEAFFGQGTRLTVV.

CDR3 amino acids: CASSAPALPGYNEQFF. DNA of the CDR3: TGTGCCAGCAGTGCGCCCGCCCTTCCAGGTTACAATGAGCAGTTCTTC. The chain has TRBV28 and TRBJ2-1, with no clear D. V lost 5 bases and J lost 4, with 18 bases in between. The CDR3 sequence is 16 residues long. Germline assignment: CDR1 MDHEN and CDR2 SYDVKM. The variable domain in full, completed from reference TRBV28 and TRBJ2-1, reads DVKVTQSSRYLVKRTGEKVFLECVQDMDHENMFWYRQDPGLGLRLIYFSYDVKMKEKGDIPEGYSVSREKKERFSLILESASTNQTSMYLCASSAPALPGYNEQFFGPGTRLTVL.

This clonotype was seen repeatedly, ten times or more. The chain is built from TRBV7-2 and TRBJ1-6, with D unresolved. CDR3 length equals 17 residues. The V end was cut by 5 bases, the J end by 7 bases, with 21 bases between. Germline V lookup: CDR1 SGHTA, CDR2 FQGNSA. The CDR3 is CASSPDLARSRNSPLHF. The CDR3 DNA is TGTGCCAGCAGCCCTGACTTGGCTAGAAGTCGGAATTCACCCCTCCACTTT.

A remark on this clonotype: It may be a read error: a sequence one base away is much more abundant. This chain links TRBV11-2 with TRBJ2-7, with 8 bases matching TRBD1. Germline V gene data show CDR1 as SGHAT and CDR2 as FQNNGV. The CDR3 has 15 residues. CDR3 coding DNA: TGTGCCAGCAGCTCCCTGCGGGGACAGGCCTACGGGCAGTACTTC. Protein: CASSSLRGQAYGQYF. The variable domain in full, with the rest retrieved from reference TRBV11-2 and TRBJ2-7, is EAGVAQSPRYKIIEKRQSVAFWCNPISGHATLYWYQQILGQGPKLLIQFQNNGVVDDSQLPKDRFSAERLKGVDSTLKIQPAKLEDSAVYLCASSSLRGQAYGQYFGPGTRLTVT.

J is TRBJ2-1 and V is TRBV10-3; D is uncertain. CDR3 size: 13 residues. V was clipped by 7 bases and J by 5 bases, with 12 bases between them. Germline CDR1 reads ENHRY; CDR2 reads SYGVKD. The CDR3 DNA sequence: TGTGCCATCACCCCCGATCCTAACAATGAGCAGTTCTTC. Translating gives CAITPDPNNEQFF.

The V gene is TRBV20-1, the J gene TRBJ2-5, with D maybe TRBD1 (5 bases). CDR1 is DFQATT, CDR2 SNEGSKA, per germline (reference sequence). Trimming removed 5 bases at V and 5 bases at J, with 18 bases between. There are 14 residues in the CDR3. In DNA, the CDR3 is TGCAGTGCTTCACCTTCAGGGTCCAGGGAGACCCAGTACTTC. Translating it yields CSASPSGSRETQYF.

This chain links TRBV2 with TRBJ2-7; no reliable D call. Germline loops: CDR1 SNHLY, CDR2 FYNNEI. V was shortened by 7 bases and J by 3 bases, with 7 bases between the two germline ends. This CDR3 has 11 amino acids. CDR3 DNA sequence: TGTGCCAGCAATCCCCGCTACGAGCAGTACTTC. It translates to CASNPRYEQYF.

This clonotype was picked up many times. The V and J genes are TRBV12-3 or TRBV12-4 and TRBJ2-3, with D possibly being TRBD2 (5 bases). V shed 3 bases and J shed 8 bases, with 9 bases lying between them. CDR3 length equals 12 residues. The CDR3 DNA reads as TGTGCCAGCAGTTTTGGCAGCGGTACGCAGTATTTT. Residues: CASSFGSGTQYF.

This clonotype was found a few times. The chain recombines TRBV9 with TRBJ1-2; 7 positions agree with TRBD1. The germline CDR1 and CDR2 sequences are SGDLS and YYNGEE. The CDR3 is 13 residues long. V lost 7 bases, J lost 8 bases, and 11 bases stayed unmatched. The CDR3 DNA follows: TGTGCCAGCGGACGACAGGGCAATGAGGGCTACACCTTC. Protein product: CASGRQGNEGYTF.

The chain couples TRBV10-2 to TRBJ2-1; TRBD2 agrees at 8 bases. Per the germline V gene, CDR1 is WSHSY and CDR2 is SAAADI. This CDR3 region has 15 residues. V shed 3 bases and J 5 bases; nucleotides not matched to a gene: 6. The CDR3 is CASSDMAGGNNEQFF. Here the CDR3 DNA reads TGCGCCAGCAGTGATATGGCGGGGGGTAACAATGAGCAGTTCTTC.

This clonotype was counted only a few times. The chain carries TRBV9 and TRBJ2-3; 10 bases match TRBD2. The CDR3 has 17 amino acids. After removal of 0 bases from V and 6 bases from J, the junction contained 10 bases not matched to a gene. Germline V lookup: CDR1 SGDLS, CDR2 YYNGEE. The CDR3 bases are TGTGCCAGCAGCGTAGTGGCTAGCGGGGGTGTAGTGGATACGCAGTATTTT. Encoded protein: CASSVVASGGVVDTQYF.

This sequence joins TRBV6-9 and TRBJ2-1; a weak D match, TRBD2 (6 bases). The assigned J gene may be wrong: the sequence end matches TRBJ2-7 better. CDR3 length: 19 amino acids. CDR1 is MNHGY and CDR2 is SVAAGI in the germline V gene. CDR3 protein: CASSYGLGFGGSAYNEQYF. The CDR3 region has the DNA TGTGCCAGCAGTTACGGTCTTGGCTTTGGGGGGAGTGCCTACAATGAGCAGTACTTC.

This clonotype occurred a few times. V and J are TRBV6-1 and TRBJ2-3; the D gene is possibly TRBD2 (6 bases). CDR3 length: 15 amino acids. V was pared by 6 bases and J by 3 bases, with 16 bases between. Germline V gene sequence: CDR1 MNHNS, CDR2 SASEGT. DNA for the CDR3: TGTGCCAGCAGCCAACGGGGGTCTCGAACAGATACGCAGTATTTT. Protein product: CASSQRGSRTDTQYF.